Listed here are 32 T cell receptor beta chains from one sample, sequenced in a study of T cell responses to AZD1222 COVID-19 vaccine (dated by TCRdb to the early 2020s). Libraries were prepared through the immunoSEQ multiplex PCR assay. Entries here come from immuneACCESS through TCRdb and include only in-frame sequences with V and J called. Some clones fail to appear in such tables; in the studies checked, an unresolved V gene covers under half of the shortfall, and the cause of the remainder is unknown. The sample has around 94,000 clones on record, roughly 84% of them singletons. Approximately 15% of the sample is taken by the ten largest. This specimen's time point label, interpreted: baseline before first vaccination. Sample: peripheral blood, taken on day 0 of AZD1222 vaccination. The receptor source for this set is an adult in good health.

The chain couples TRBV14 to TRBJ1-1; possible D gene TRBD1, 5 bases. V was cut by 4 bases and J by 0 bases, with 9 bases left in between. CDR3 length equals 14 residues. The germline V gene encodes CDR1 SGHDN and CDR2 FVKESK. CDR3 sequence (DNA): TGTGCCAGCAGCCTGGGGCGCTTGAACACTGAAGCTTTCTTT. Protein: CASSLGRLNTEAFF.

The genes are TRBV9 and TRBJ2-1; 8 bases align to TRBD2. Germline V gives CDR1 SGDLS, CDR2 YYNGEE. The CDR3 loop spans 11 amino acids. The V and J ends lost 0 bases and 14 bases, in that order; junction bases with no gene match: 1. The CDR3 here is CASSVGAGEFF. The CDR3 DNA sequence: TGTGCCAGCAGCGTAGGAGCGGGAGAGTTCTTC.

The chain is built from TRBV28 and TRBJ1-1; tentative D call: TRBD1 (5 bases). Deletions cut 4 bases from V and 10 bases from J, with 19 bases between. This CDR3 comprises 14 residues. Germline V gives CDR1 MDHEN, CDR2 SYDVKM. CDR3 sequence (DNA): TGTGCCAGCAGTTCCTTCGTTGGCAGGGCGAGAGCTTTCTTT. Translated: CASSSFVGRARAFF.

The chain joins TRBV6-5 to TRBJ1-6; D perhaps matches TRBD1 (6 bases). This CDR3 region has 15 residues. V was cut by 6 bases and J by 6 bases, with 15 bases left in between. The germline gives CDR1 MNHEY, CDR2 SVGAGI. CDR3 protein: CASRSQGGLNSPLHF. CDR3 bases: TGTGCCAGCAGGTCACAGGGTGGGCTTAATTCACCCCTCCACTTT.

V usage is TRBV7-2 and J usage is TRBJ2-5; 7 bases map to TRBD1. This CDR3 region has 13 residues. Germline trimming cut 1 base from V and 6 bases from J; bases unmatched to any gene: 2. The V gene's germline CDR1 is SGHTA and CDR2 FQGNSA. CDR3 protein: CASSLGQGQTQYF. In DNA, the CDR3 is TGTGCCAGCAGCTTAGGACAGGGACAGACCCAGTACTTC.

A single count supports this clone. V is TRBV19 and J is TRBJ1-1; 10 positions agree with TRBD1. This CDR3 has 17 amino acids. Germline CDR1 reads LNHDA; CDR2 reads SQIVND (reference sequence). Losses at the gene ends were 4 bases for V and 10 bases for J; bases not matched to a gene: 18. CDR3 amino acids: CASSKKTVDRGMIVAFF. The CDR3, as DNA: TGTGCCAGTAGTAAGAAAACCGTGGACAGGGGGATGATTGTAGCTTTCTTT.

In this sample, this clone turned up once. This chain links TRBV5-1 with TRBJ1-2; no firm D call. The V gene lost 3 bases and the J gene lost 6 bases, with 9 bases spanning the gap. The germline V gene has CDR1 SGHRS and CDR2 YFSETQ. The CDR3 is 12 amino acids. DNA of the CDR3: TGCGCCAGCAGCTCGGACCTAGATGGCTACACCTTC. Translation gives CASSSDLDGYTF.

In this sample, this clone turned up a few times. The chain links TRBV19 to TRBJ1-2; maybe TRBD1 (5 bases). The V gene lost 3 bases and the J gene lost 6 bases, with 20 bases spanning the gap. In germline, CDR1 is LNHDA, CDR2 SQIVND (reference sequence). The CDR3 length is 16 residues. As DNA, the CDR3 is TGTGCCAGTAGTATGGGGGGGAGTTCGGGTCTTCATGGCTACACCTTC. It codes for CASSMGGSSGLHGYTF.

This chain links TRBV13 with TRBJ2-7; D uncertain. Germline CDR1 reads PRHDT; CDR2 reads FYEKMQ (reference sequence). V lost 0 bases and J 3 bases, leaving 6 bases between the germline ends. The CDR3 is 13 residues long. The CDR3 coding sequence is TGTGCCAGCAGCTTAGGCCCAGGCTACGAGCAGTACTTC. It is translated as CASSLGPGYEQYF.

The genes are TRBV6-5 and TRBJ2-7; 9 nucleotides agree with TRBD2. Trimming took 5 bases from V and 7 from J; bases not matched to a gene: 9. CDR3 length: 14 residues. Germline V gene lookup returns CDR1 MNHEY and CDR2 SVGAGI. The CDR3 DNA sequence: TGTGCCAGCAGTACCCCGGGACTAGCTGGGGAGCAGTACTTC. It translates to CASSTPGLAGEQYF.

The DNA of the CDR3 is TGTGCCAGCAGCTTTGATCCAGGGAGAACCGGGGAGCTGTTTTTT. Protein product: CASSFDPGRTGELFF. The rearrangement uses TRBV5-6 and TRBJ2-2, with D perhaps given as TRBD1 or TRBD2 (5 bases each). There are 15 residues in the CDR3. The germline V and J ends were trimmed by 2 bases and 5 bases, with 13 bases remaining between them. CDR1 SGHDT and CDR2 YYEEEE come from the germline V gene.

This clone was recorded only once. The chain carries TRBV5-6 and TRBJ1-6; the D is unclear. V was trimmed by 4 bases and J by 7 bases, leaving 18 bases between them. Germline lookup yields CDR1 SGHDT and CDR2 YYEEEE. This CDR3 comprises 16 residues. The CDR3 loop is CASSPRGGNPNSPLHF. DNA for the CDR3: TGTGCCAGCAGCCCCCGAGGAGGGAACCCAAATTCACCCCTCCACTTT.

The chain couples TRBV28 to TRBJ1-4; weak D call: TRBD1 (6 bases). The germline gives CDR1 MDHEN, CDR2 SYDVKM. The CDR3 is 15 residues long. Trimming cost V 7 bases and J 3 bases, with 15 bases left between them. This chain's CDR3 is CASIPGAGANEKLFF. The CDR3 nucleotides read TGTGCCAGCATCCCAGGGGCTGGAGCTAATGAAAAACTGTTTTTT.

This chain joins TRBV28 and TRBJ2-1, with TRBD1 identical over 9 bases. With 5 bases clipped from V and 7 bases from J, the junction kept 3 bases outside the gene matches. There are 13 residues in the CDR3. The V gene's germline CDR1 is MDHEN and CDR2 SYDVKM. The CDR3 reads CASSNRGQNEQFF. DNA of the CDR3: TGTGCCAGCAGTAACAGGGGGCAGAATGAGCAGTTCTTC.

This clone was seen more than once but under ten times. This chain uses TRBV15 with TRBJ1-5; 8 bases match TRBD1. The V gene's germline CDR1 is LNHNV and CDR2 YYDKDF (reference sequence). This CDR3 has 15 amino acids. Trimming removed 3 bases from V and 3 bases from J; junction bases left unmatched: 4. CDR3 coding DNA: TGTGCCACCAGCAGCTGGACAGGGATCAATCAGCCCCAGCATTTT. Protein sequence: CATSSWTGINQPQHF. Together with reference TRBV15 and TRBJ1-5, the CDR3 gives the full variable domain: DAMVIQNPRYQVTQFGKPVTLSCSQTLNHNVMYWYQQKSSQAPKLLFHYYDKDFNNEADTPDNFQSRRPNTSFCFLDIRSPGLGDTAMYLCATSSWTGINQPQHFGDGTRLSIL.

For the CDR3, the DNA is TGTGCCAGCAGTGAAAGGAGGACAGGACGAAATCAGCCCCAGCATTTT. Protein product: CASSERRTGRNQPQHF. The chain recombines TRBV2 with TRBJ1-5; 7 bases align to TRBD1. The CDR3 consists of 16 residues. With V trimmed by 2 bases and J by 4 bases, 8 bases remained unmatched. CDR1 is SNHLY and CDR2 is FYNNEI in the germline V gene.

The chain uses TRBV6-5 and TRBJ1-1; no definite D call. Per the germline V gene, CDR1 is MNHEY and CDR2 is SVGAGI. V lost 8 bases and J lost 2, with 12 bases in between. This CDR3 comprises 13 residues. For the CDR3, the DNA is TGTGCCAGCTGCGGAAGCCTAAACACTGAAGCTTTCTTT. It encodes CASCGSLNTEAFF.

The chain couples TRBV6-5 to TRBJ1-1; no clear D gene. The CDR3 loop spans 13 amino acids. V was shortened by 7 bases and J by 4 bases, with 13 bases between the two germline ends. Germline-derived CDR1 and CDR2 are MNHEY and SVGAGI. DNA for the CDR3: TGTGCCAGCAAGGGCGGAGTGGGCACTGAAGCTTTCTTT. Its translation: CASKGGVGTEAFF.

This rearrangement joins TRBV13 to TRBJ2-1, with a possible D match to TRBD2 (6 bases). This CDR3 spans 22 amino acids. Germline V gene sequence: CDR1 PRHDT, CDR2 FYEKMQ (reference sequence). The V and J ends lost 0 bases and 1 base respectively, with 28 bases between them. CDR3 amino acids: CASSLGLSPLHIAVLSYNEQFF. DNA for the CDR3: TGTGCCAGCAGCTTAGGCCTAAGCCCCCTCCATATAGCGGTTTTGTCCTACAATGAGCAGTTCTTC.

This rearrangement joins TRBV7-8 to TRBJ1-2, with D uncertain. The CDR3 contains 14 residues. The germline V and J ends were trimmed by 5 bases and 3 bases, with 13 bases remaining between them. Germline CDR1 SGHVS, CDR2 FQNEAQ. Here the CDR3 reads CASSAFTVDYGYTF. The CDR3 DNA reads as TGTGCCAGCAGCGCGTTCACGGTCGACTATGGCTACACCTTC.

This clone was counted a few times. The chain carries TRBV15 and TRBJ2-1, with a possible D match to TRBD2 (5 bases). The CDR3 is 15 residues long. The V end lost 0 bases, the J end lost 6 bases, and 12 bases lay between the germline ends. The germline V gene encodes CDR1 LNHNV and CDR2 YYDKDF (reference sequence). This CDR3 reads CATSREMASSNEQFF. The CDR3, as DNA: TGTGCCACCAGCAGAGAAATGGCTAGCAGCAATGAGCAGTTCTTC.

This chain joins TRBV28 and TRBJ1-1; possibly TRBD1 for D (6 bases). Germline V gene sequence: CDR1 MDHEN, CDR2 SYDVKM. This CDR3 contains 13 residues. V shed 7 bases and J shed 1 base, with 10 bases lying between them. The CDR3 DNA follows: TGTGCCAGCAAGACGACAGGGAACACTGAAGCTTTCTTT. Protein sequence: CASKTTGNTEAFF.

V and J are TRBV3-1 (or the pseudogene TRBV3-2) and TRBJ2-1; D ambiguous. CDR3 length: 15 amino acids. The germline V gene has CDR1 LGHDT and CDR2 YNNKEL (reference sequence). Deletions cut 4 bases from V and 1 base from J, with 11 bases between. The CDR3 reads CASSPVGRSYNEQFF. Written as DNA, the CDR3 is TGTGCCAGCAGCCCCGTTGGACGGTCCTACAATGAGCAGTTCTTC.

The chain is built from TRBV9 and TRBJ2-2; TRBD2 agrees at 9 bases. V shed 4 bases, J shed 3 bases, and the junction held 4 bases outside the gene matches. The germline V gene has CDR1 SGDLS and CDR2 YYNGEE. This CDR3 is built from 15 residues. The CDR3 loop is CASSMGLADTGELFF. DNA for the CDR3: TGTGCCAGCAGCATGGGACTAGCAGACACCGGGGAGCTGTTTTTT.

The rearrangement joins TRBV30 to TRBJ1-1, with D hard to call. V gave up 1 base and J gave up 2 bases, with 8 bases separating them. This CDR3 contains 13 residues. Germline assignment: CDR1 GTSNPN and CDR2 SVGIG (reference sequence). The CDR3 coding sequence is TGTGCCTGGAGTGACGGCAGTAACACTGAAGCTTTCTTT. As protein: CAWSDGSNTEAFF.

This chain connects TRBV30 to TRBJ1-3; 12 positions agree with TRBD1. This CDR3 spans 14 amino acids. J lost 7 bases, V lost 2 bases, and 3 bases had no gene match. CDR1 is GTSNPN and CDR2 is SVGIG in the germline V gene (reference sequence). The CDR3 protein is CAWSRDRGRNTIYF. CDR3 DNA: TGTGCCTGGAGTAGGGACAGGGGGCGGAACACCATATATTTT. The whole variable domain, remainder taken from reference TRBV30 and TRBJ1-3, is SQTIHQWPATLVQPVGSPLSLECTVEGTSNPNLYWYRQAAGRGLQLLFYSVGIGQISSEVPQNLSASRPQDRQFILSSKKLLLSDSGFYLCAWSRDRGRNTIYFGEGSWLTVV.

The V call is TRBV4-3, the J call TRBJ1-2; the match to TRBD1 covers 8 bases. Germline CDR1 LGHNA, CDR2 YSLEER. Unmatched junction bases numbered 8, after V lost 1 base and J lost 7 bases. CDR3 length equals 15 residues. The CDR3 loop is CASSQGRLQGGGYTF. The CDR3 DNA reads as TGCGCCAGCAGCCAAGGACGATTACAGGGGGGTGGCTACACCTTC.

CDR3 nucleotides: TGTGCCAGCAGTTTTCTTGGCCAACCGGGTCAGCCCCAGCATTTT. It codes for CASSFLGQPGQPQHF. This chain joins TRBV28 and TRBJ1-5; D gene uncertain. The germline V gene has CDR1 MDHEN and CDR2 SYDVKM. The CDR3 extends over 15 amino acids. The V gene lost 3 bases and the J gene lost 6 bases, with 15 bases spanning the gap.

The CDR3 loop is CASSYGGNSYNEQFF. The CDR3 nucleotides read TGTGCCAGCAGTTACGGCGGGAACTCCTACAATGAGCAGTTCTTC. The rearrangement links TRBV6-5 to TRBJ2-1, with D tentatively TRBD2 (6 bases). Germline assignment: CDR1 MNHEY and CDR2 SVGAGI. Between the trimmed V and J ends, which lost 2 bases and 0 bases, there was a span of 8 bases. The CDR3 spans 15 residues.

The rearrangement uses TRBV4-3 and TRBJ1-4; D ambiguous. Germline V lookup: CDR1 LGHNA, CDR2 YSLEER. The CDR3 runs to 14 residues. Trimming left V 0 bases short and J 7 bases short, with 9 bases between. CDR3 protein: CASSQDHSIEKLFF. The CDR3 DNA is TGCGCCAGCAGCCAAGATCACAGCATTGAAAAACTGTTTTTT.

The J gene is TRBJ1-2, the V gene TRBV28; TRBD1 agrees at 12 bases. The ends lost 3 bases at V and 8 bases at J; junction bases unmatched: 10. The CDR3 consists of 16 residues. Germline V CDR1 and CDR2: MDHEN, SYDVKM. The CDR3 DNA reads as TGTGCCAGCAGTTTCGGGGACAGGGGGCGCCTGGACGGCTACACCTTC. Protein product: CASSFGDRGRLDGYTF.

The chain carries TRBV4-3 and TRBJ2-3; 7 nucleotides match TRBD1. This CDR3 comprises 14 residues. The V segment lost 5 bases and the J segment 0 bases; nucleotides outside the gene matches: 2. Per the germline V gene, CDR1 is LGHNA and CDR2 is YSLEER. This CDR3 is CASSRDSSTDTQYF. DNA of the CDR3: TGCGCCAGCAGCAGGGACAGTAGCACAGATACGCAGTATTTT.